This TCR beta chain was sequenced during a study of CD8 T cells in Susac syndrome. This clonotype was counted a single time. Peripheral blood CD8+ and CD4+ T cells were profiled by TCR beta sequencing. TEMRA cells were FACS-enriched, unlike CD8+ and CD4+ T cells, which were negatively isolated. The V end was cut by 1 base, the J end by 4 bases, with 13 bases between. This CDR3 is built from 14 residues. Germline loops: CDR1 GTSNPN, CDR2 SVGIG (reference sequence). About 0.5 to 1 ug RNA was reverse transcribed with random hexamers. Amplification of TCR beta CDR3 used immunoSEQ multiplex PCR across 54 Vbeta and 13 Jbeta. MiXCR, run by TCRdb on the immunoSEQ multiplex PCR reads, gives a single entry per CDR3 protein. The sample yields about 110,000 distinct CDR3 sequences, roughly 95% seen once.

The chain is built from TRBV30 and TRBJ1-1, with D perhaps TRBD1 (6 bases). The TCR sequence derives from a human donor in good health. Sequenced: CD4+ T cells from PBMCs. As DNA, the CDR3 is TGTGCCTGGAGTGGAGACAGGCTAGGCACTGAAGCTTTCTTT. It yields the protein CAWSGDRLGTEAFF.